What follows are 12 T cell receptor beta chains derived from one specimen sequenced in a study of blood T cells in healthy people across ages. PCR was performed a second time for about 7 to 11 cycles using a sample-barcoded 5' primer and a J-beta primer mix. TCRdb fed the 5' RACE reads into MiXCR, producing one record per CDR3 protein. Of some 1.4 million distinct CDR3 sequences detected, approximately 42% appear once; the ten largest clones hold under 8%. The sequencing input was blood. The receptors were sampled from a woman between 18 and 30 years old in good health.

The genes are TRBV6-5 and TRBJ2-3; possible D gene TRBD1, 5 bases. Judging by the DNA end, TRBJ1-3 fits better; the J call may be wrong. There are 15 residues in the CDR3. Germline V gene lookup returns CDR1 MNHEY and CDR2 SVGAGI. CDR3: CASSYSPGRGNTIYF. The CDR3 DNA follows: TGTGCCAGCAGTTACTCACCGGGACGTGGAAACACCATATATTTT.

This chain connects TRBV7-8 to TRBJ2-7; 12 bases match TRBD2. The CDR3 covers 16 residues. V dropped 3 bases and J dropped 5; count of bases not matched to a gene: 8. Germline V gene sequence: CDR1 SGHVS, CDR2 FQNEAQ. CDR3 bases: TGTGCCAGCAGCTTCACGACTAGCGGGAGTAGGGACGAGCAGTACTTC. Translating gives CASSFTTSGSRDEQYF.

This clonotype was counted only a few times. This sequence joins TRBV4-1 and TRBJ2-3; 10 bases match TRBD2. CDR1 and CDR2 from the germline V gene are MGHRA and YSYEKL. This CDR3 region has 15 residues. V shed 4 bases and J 6 bases; nucleotides not matched to a gene: 7. CDR3 protein: CASSLIAGGLDTQYF. The CDR3 DNA is TGCGCCAGCAGCCTTATAGCGGGAGGCTTGGATACGCAGTATTTT.

This sequence joins TRBV11-2 and TRBJ2-5; D is unresolved. The CDR3 sequence is 12 residues long. Germline V gives CDR1 SGHAT, CDR2 FQNNGV. The V gene lost 5 bases and the J gene lost 5 bases, with 9 bases spanning the gap. The CDR3 sequence: CASSHDTETQYF. The CDR3 DNA sequence: TGTGCCAGCAGCCACGATACGGAGACCCAGTACTTC.

The sample holds one count of this clonotype. The chain carries TRBV11-2 and TRBJ2-2; D remains unclear. V lost 1 base, J lost 0 bases, and 12 bases lay in between. CDR1 and CDR2 from the germline V gene are SGHAT and FQNNGV. This CDR3 has 17 residues. The CDR3 DNA is TGTGCCAGCAGCTTAGGGCAATCGGCAGCGAACACCGGGGAGCTGTTTTTT. Translated, it gives CASSLGQSAANTGELFF.

J is TRBJ2-5 and V is TRBV21-1; no check of the table's D call, TRBD1, against the DNA was made. The DNA end favors TRBJ2-7, so the J call may be wrong. TRBV21-1 is labeled a pseudogene. There are 15 residues in the CDR3. The CDR3 region has the DNA TGTGCCAGCAGCAAAGAGGGGCACCGAGGCTGCGAGCAGTACTTC. Amino acids: CASSKEGHRGCEQYF.

As regards this clonotype: At one boundary the junction diverges from the germline segment, which might be a read error. V is TRBV28 and J is TRBJ1-2; the D gene is possibly TRBD1 (5 bases). The CDR3 loop spans 14 amino acids. The V gene's germline CDR1 is MDHEN and CDR2 SYDVKM. CDR3 residues: CAGSLGTDNYGHTF. The DNA for the CDR3 is TGTGCCGGCAGTCTCGGGACGGATAACTATGGCCACACCTTC.

V usage is TRBV11-2 and J usage is TRBJ2-5, with unresolved D. V lost 5 bases and J lost 2, with 15 bases in between. The length of the CDR3 is 15 residues. CDR1 SGHAT and CDR2 FQNNGV come from the germline V gene. The CDR3 DNA reads TGTGCCAGCAGCCAGTGGATCAGTTATCAAGAGACCCAGTACTTC. Translating it yields CASSQWISYQETQYF.

This clonotype has more than one count but fewer than ten. The CDR3 region is CASSARPGLADNEQFF. The CDR3 nucleotides read TGTGCCAGCAGCGCCCGGCCGGGACTAGCGGACAATGAGCAGTTCTTC. This chain joins TRBV21-1 and TRBJ2-1; the table's D call, TRBD2, has no DNA check behind it. TRBV21-1 is labeled a pseudogene. The CDR3 consists of 16 residues.

V gene TRBV7-6 combines with J gene TRBJ2-3; perhaps TRBD1 as D (6 bases). V dropped 5 bases and J dropped 0 bases, with 24 bases sitting between them. This CDR3 comprises 19 residues. Germline V gene lookup returns CDR1 SGHVS and CDR2 FNYEAQ. The CDR3 protein is CASSRETPRGQTSTDTQYF. CDR3 nucleotides: TGTGCCAGCAGCCGAGAAACTCCCAGGGGACAAACTAGCACAGATACGCAGTATTTT.

The chain combines TRBV10-2 with TRBJ2-5, with TRBD2 matching 13 bases. The J call may be faulty, since TRBJ2-1 better matches the DNA end. The CDR3 extends over 15 amino acids. The germline V gene encodes CDR1 WSHSY and CDR2 SAAADI. Here the CDR3 DNA reads TGCGCCAGCAGTGAGGGGACTAGCGGGAAAGAGACCCAGTTCTTC. Translating it yields CASSEGTSGKETQFF.

The rearrangement uses TRBV28 and TRBJ1-6; D may be TRBD1 (6 bases). CDR3 size: 12 residues. Deletions cut 8 bases from V and 7 bases from J, with 9 bases between. Germline lookup yields CDR1 MDHEN and CDR2 SYDVKM. CDR3 residues: CASGGQNSPLHF. CDR3 bases: TGTGCCAGCGGAGGACAGAATTCACCCCTCCACTTT.